These T cell receptor beta chains were read from a single sample in a study of T cells in Graves' hyperthyroidism and ophthalmopathy. TCRdb passed the multiplex PCR reads through MiXCR, listing each CDR3 protein once. The sample yields fewer than 450,000 distinct CDR3 sequences, about 18% seen once. Input material: blood. The receptors come from a woman in her thirties with Graves' hyperthyroidism that later progressed to Graves' ophthalmopathy. Both conserved end residues are trimmed from each CDR3. Fields, in order: J gene, clone size, V gene, CDR3 protein. Clone size appears in some rows only: once, few, many, or a class for an expanded clone.

TRBJ1-5 many TRBV4-1 ASSQATYQPQH
TRBJ1-2 many TRBV11-2 ASSVRQGVFYGYT
TRBJ1-3 many TRBV9 ASSVAVGSTGNTIY
TRBJ1-1 many TRBV2 ASSEVSDTEAF
TRBJ2-3 many TRBV2 ASSRAGGSTDTQY
TRBJ2-7 NA TRBV5-1 ASSSGDGPYEQY
TRBJ2-3 many TRBV10-3 ATGPQGSTDTQY
TRBJ2-5 NA TRBV5-1 ASSGPGGLETQY
TRBJ1-3 NA TRBV7-9 ASSLGGFAGNTIY
TRBJ2-5 many TRBV28 ASSLVGNQETQY
TRBJ2-5 NA TRBV11-1 ASSPRLGGREETQY
TRBJ2-3 many TRBV28 ASSLSTPLSTDTQY
TRBJ2-3 many TRBV12-3/TRBV12-4 ASSLWGDTSTDTQY
TRBJ1-1 NA TRBV18 ASSPPEGGNTEAF
TRBJ1-5 many TRBV2 ASSPQGTQPQH
TRBJ1-5 many TRBV24-1 ATSTGGNQPQH
TRBJ2-1 many TRBV2 ASRLADHNEQF
TRBJ2-3 NA TRBV10-2 ASSVAGGPDTQY
TRBJ2-7 many TRBV29-1 SVEQDTSYEQY
TRBJ2-1 many TRBV14 ASSQDMGYNEQF
TRBJ2-2 many TRBV30 AWSAGELF
TRBJ1-1 many TRBV20-1 SARDFGGPTGEEAF
TRBJ2-3 few TRBV5-6 ASSLVVAAHTDTQY
TRBJ2-6 many TRBV6-1 ASRTISGFSGANVLT
TRBJ2-7 NA TRBV10-3 AISDRTGSYEQY
TRBJ2-7 many TRBV10-3 AISVPDRAYEQY
TRBJ1-2 few TRBV5-6 ASSYRGQGFYGYT
TRBJ2-3 few TRBV4-1 ASSRNTDTQY
TRBJ1-4 few TRBV4-1 ASSHEGQGMGKLF
TRBJ2-5 NA TRBV10-3 AISEPAGTGETQY
TRBJ2-5 many TRBV9 ASSAGTDQETQY
TRBJ2-7 many TRBV9 ASSPPVGEQY
TRBJ1-6 NA TRBV6-1 TSSEGYDNSPLH
TRBJ2-1 many TRBV30 AWSVGSYNEQF
TRBJ1-1 few TRBV27 ASSLLPGGGELTEAF
TRBJ2-1 many TRBV4-1 ASSRGGRGDYNEQF
TRBJ2-1 many TRBV11-3 ASSLMGDEQF
TRBJ2-5 many TRBV5-5 ASSPRDRGLQETQY
TRBJ2-7 many TRBV28 ATGILAGAFHEQY
TRBJ2-5 NA TRBV6-2/TRBV6-3 VSSYLGGIGETQY
TRBJ2-3 few TRBV6-1 ASSDVTGGTDTQY
TRBJ1-1 NA TRBV5-1 ASSPTGSTEAF
TRBJ1-2 many TRBV7-9 ASTTGLVST
TRBJ1-1 many TRBV28 ASSPRDRDNTEAF
TRBJ1-1 NA TRBV20-1 SGGNEAF
TRBJ1-2 many TRBV6-1 ASRPVMGLPYGYT
TRBJ2-1 many TRBV6-1 ASSEIYAGTTIEQF
TRBJ2-3 many TRBV7-8 ASSLDGSRTDTQY